This paragraph covers one TCR beta chain sequence. Its antigen is not known. Treatment meaning: 15 to 20 received Ad26.COV2.S at low or high dose, single or two shots; several received placebo; per-sample allocation not given. Day 63 following the first vaccine or placebo injection was when the samples were taken. Participants' vaccine, an Ad26 vector, delivered Wuhan-strain SARS-CoV-2 spike. This sample was included in a study of Ad26.COV2.S vaccination and SARS-CoV-2 variants. Study summary: Recipients of Ad26.COV2.S got it intramuscularly, once or twice 56 days apart. Findings and caveats of the study: Non-spike TCR breadth did not differ much between vaccine and placebo recipients.

Some clones are missing from TCRdb's copy, which holds only in-frame ones; the method was immunoSEQ multiplex PCR. The sample lists fewer than 900,000 clones; 70% to 90% were seen once. The CDR3 runs 17 residues. J gave up 1 base and V 1 base, and 5 bases lay outside the gene matches. Germline V gene lookup returns CDR1 MGHRA and CDR2 YSYEKL. The chain couples TRBV4-1 to TRBJ2-3; 10 nucleotides line up with TRBD2. The sequences come from peripheral blood, collected in a trial of Ad26.COV2.S vaccine versus placebo. This TCR was recovered from a person between 18 and 60 years old who received the Ad26.COV2.S COVID-19 vaccine or a placebo. CDR3 nucleotide sequence: TGCGCCAGCAGCCAAGTCTATCTAGCGGGGGGCACAGATACGCAGTATTTT. Translating it yields CASSQVYLAGGTDTQYF.